A single sample is the source of the 9 T cell receptor beta chains below, sequenced in a study of blood T cell repertoires in COVID-19. TCRdb keeps only in-frame clones here, not all; method: immunoSEQ multiplex PCR. The repertoire holds about 200,000 clones, with about four fifths as singletons. The sample comprised peripheral blood. The receptors shown here come from an older woman with COVID-19, enrolled during active disease.

The chain joins TRBV20-1 to TRBJ2-3; 9 positions agree with TRBD1. The germline V gene has CDR1 DFQATT and CDR2 SNEGSKA (reference sequence). CDR3 length: 15 amino acids. V lost 3 bases and J lost 5; bases outside the gene matches: 9. In DNA, the CDR3 is TGCAGTGCTAGTCCCGAGGACAGGGGAGAAGATACGCAGTATTTT. Translating it yields CSASPEDRGEDTQYF.

The genes are TRBV9 and TRBJ1-1, with 9 bases lining up with TRBD1. This CDR3 comprises 14 residues. V was pared by 3 bases and J by 6 bases, with 6 bases of the junction left unmatched. The germline CDR1 and CDR2 sequences are SGDLS and YYNGEE. CDR3 nucleotide sequence: TGTGCCAGCAGCGCCCGGGACAGGGACGCTGAAGCTTTCTTT. Protein: CASSARDRDAEAFF.

The chain carries TRBV28 and TRBJ1-4; D gene unclear. Per the germline V gene, CDR1 is MDHEN and CDR2 is SYDVKM. Trimming removed 5 bases from V and 0 bases from J, with 10 bases in between. This CDR3 region has 15 residues. The CDR3 here is CASSQRSATNEKLFF. The CDR3 DNA reads TGTGCCAGCAGTCAACGCAGTGCAACTAATGAAAAACTGTTTTTT.

V gene TRBV13 combines with J gene TRBJ2-2; TRBD2 agrees at 9 bases. This CDR3 is built from 15 residues. Germline V gene data show CDR1 as PRHDT and CDR2 as FYEKMQ (reference sequence). Trimming removed 5 bases from V and 8 bases from J; junction bases left unmatched: 9. CDR3 region: CASSPAGGRLGELFF. The DNA for the CDR3 is TGTGCCAGCAGCCCCGCGGGGGGGCGGCTTGGGGAGCTGTTTTTT.

This chain links TRBV27 with TRBJ2-2, with TRBD1 matching 7 bases. CDR1 and CDR2 from the germline V gene are MNHEY and SMNVEV (reference sequence). The CDR3 runs to 12 residues. The junction had 2 bases not matched to a gene; V was cut back by 9 bases and J by 4 bases. The CDR3: CASHRGTGELFF. The CDR3 coding sequence is TGTGCCAGTCACAGGGGCACCGGGGAGCTGTTTTTT.

This clone was observed a handful of times. The rearrangement links TRBV19 to TRBJ1-5, with TRBD1 identical over 9 bases. In germline, CDR1 is LNHDA, CDR2 SQIVND (reference sequence). The CDR3 runs to 17 residues. The ends lost 10 bases at V and 2 bases at J; junction bases unmatched: 15. The CDR3 DNA sequence: TGTGCCACCGAAGCAGGACAGGGGCCCGGGGGCAATCAGCCCCAGCATTTT. It translates to CATEAGQGPGGNQPQHF.

This sequence joins TRBV11-2 and TRBJ2-7; 12 bases are a match to TRBD2. With V trimmed by 2 bases and J by 5 bases, 13 bases remained unmatched. Germline-derived CDR1 and CDR2 are SGHAT and FQNNGV. This CDR3 comprises 18 residues. CDR3 sequence (DNA): TGTGCCAGCAGCTTATGGCCCTCTCGACTAGCGGGAGTCCACGAGCAGTACTTC. It yields the protein CASSLWPSRLAGVHEQYF.

The CDR3 DNA sequence: TGTGCCAGCAGCTTAGGGCTCCAGGCGGGTTTCGGTGGCTACACCTTC. This translates into CASSLGLQAGFGGYTF. V gene TRBV13 combines with J gene TRBJ1-2; D unresolved. The V gene lost 0 bases and the J gene lost 7 bases, with 18 bases spanning the gap. Germline-derived CDR1 and CDR2 are PRHDT and FYEKMQ (reference sequence). CDR3 length: 16 residues.

A few counts support this clone. The V call is TRBV28, the J call TRBJ2-1; TRBD2 matches at 11 bases. Trimming at V came to 6 bases and at J to 8 bases, leaving 9 bases not matched to a gene. This CDR3 is built from 15 residues. Germline lookup yields CDR1 MDHEN and CDR2 SYDVKM. The CDR3 DNA reads as TGTGCCAGCAGATTTGTAGCGGGGGGGCTTTATGAGCAGTTCTTC. Translating gives CASRFVAGGLYEQFF.